This T cell receptor beta chain was identified during a study of monozygotic twins with cystic fibrosis. Overall study context: Libraries were built from around 3 micrograms of fragmented DNA using 15 PCR cycles.

As regards this clone: Its antigen remains unidentified.

TCRdb's copy holds only in-frame clones and misses some; the assay was immunoSEQ multiplex PCR. This sample carries some 21,000 clones, about 89% of them seen once, and the ten largest clones take 1.5% to 2%. Per the germline V gene, CDR1 is LNHDA and CDR2 is SQIVND (reference sequence). The CDR3 is 14 residues long. J lost 4 bases, V lost 5 bases, and 5 bases had no gene match. Study findings and constraints: V usage most resembled the co-twin in 13 of 16 pairs.

This TCR was sampled from a girl aged 2-10 years with cystic fibrosis. Sequencing was done on a sample of blood. This rearrangement joins TRBV19 to TRBJ1-5; 7 nucleotides match TRBD1. CDR3 amino acids: CASSPGQKNQPQHF. The CDR3 nucleotides are TGTGCCAGTAGTCCGGGACAGAAAAATCAGCCCCAGCATTTT.